The 7 T cell receptor beta chains below all came from one sample that was sequenced in a study of graft-versus-host responses after intestinal transplantation. The method was immunoSEQ multiplex PCR; TCRdb's version includes in-frame clones alone and lacks a portion of them. The sample has roughly 90,000 clones; approximately 90% are singletons. These TCRs are of unknown antigen specificity. The sample here was unstimulated CD8+ T cells sorted from spleen or lymph node cells, taken before intestinal transplant. The receptors derive from a human donor who received an intestinal transplant.

The rearrangement links TRBV7-6 to TRBJ1-1; D is uncertain. The CDR3 extends over 13 amino acids. V was cut by 1 base and J by 1 base, with 4 bases left in between. Germline assignment: CDR1 SGHVS and CDR2 FNYEAQ. The CDR3 here is CASSLESNTEAFF. CDR3 sequence (DNA): TGTGCCAGCAGCTTAGAATCGAACACTGAAGCTTTCTTT.

The J gene is TRBJ2-1, the V gene TRBV4-1, with 14 bases lining up with TRBD2. The CDR3 is made up of 20 amino acids. CDR1 and CDR2 (germline): MGHRA, YSYEKL. V was clipped by 4 bases and J by 0 bases; unmatched bases: 11. The CDR3 here is CASSPGLAGEVRSSYNEQFF. The CDR3 DNA reads TGCGCCAGCAGCCCGGGACTAGCGGGAGAGGTTAGGAGCTCCTACAATGAGCAGTTCTTC.

The chain has TRBV28 and TRBJ2-7; no clear D. Germline CDR1 and CDR2: MDHEN and SYDVKM. Between the trimmed V and J ends, which lost 6 bases and 2 bases, there was a span of 11 bases. CDR3 length equals 13 residues. CDR3 nucleotide sequence: TGTGCCAGCAGCCACAACGGGCCCTACGAGCAGTACTTC. Residues: CASSHNGPYEQYF.

This clone is classed as medium-sized (0.01 to 0.1%). The rearrangement joins TRBV2 to TRBJ1-3; TRBD1 might be the D (6 bases). Trimming cost V 1 base and J 4 bases, with 8 bases left between them. Germline CDR1 and CDR2: SNHLY and FYNNEI. The CDR3 contains 14 residues. For the CDR3, the DNA is TGTGCCAGCAGTGAAGTGGACAGCGGAAACACCATATATTTT. As protein: CASSEVDSGNTIYF.

This chain joins TRBV27 and TRBJ1-2; D is possibly TRBD1 (5 bases). The CDR3 extends over 12 amino acids. V gave up 8 bases and J gave up 5 bases, with 12 bases separating them. Germline V gives CDR1 MNHEY, CDR2 SMNVEV (reference sequence). The CDR3 nucleotides read TGTGCCAGCGGGGACTCCAGTTATGGCTACACCTTC. The encoded protein is CASGDSSYGYTF.

The chain carries TRBV28 and TRBJ2-7, with D uncertain. Between the trimmed V and J ends, which lost 5 bases and 2 bases, there was a span of 19 bases. Looked up from germline, CDR1 is MDHEN and CDR2 is SYDVKM. The CDR3 loop spans 16 amino acids. CDR3 amino acids: CASSPVPGVSPYEQYF. The CDR3 DNA follows: TGTGCCAGCAGTCCCGTCCCGGGCGTAAGCCCCTACGAGCAGTACTTC.

The chain is built from TRBV6-1 and TRBJ1-5; 7 nucleotides line up with TRBD1. The germline V gene encodes CDR1 MNHNS and CDR2 SASEGT. The length of the CDR3 is 15 residues. The junction had 8 bases not matched to a gene; V was cut back by 7 bases and J by 2 bases. DNA of the CDR3: TGTGCCAGCAATCCAGACAGGGAGGGCAATCAGCCCCAGCATTTT. It translates to CASNPDREGNQPQHF.